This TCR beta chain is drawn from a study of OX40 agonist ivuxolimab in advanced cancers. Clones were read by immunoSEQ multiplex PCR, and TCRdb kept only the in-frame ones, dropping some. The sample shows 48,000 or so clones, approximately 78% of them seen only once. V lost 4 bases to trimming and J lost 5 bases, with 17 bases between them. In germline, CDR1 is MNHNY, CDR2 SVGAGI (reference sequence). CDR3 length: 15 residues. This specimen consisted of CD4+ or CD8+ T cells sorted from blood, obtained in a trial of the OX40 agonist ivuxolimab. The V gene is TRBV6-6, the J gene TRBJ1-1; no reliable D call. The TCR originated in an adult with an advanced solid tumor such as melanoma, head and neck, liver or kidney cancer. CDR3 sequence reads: CASSFSDSFRTEAFF. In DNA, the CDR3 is TGTGCCAGCAGTTTTAGCGACTCCTTTAGGACTGAAGCTTTCTTT.